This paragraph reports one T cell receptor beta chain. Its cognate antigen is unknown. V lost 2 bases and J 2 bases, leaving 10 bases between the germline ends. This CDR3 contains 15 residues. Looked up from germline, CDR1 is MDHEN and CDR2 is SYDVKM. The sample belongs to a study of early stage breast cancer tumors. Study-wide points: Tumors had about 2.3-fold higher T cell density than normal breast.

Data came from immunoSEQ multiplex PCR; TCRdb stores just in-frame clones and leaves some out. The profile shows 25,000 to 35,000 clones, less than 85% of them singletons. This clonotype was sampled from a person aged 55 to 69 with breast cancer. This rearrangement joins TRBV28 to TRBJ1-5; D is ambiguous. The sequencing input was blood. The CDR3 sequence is CASSLAGIRNQPQHF. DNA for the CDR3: TGTGCCAGCAGTTTAGCCGGGATCCGCAATCAGCCCCAGCATTTT.